This T cell receptor beta chain derives from a study of T cells in Graves' hyperthyroidism and ophthalmopathy. Study-wide findings and caveats: Most thyroid clonotypes expanded above 0.001 were also detected in blood. Using 13 V-J features, a model discriminated ophthalmopathy from stable hyperthyroidism.

Amplified regions were TCR beta CDR3 sequences from RNA transcripts. The TCR CDR3 first-round RT-PCR relied on the HTBI primer set. TCRdb analysed the multiplex PCR reads with MiXCR anew, one entry per CDR3 protein. The sample includes around 250,000 distinct CDR3 sequences, approximately 24% of them seen just once. Comment on this clonotype: What it binds is unknown.

Uncontrolled infection, other autoimmune disease, pregnancy or lactation excluded patients. Diagnosing involved the use of clinical symptoms, serum thyroxine and TRAb, thyroid ultrasound and orbital computed tomography. V dropped 5 bases and J dropped 8 bases, with 13 bases sitting between them. Germline CDR1 reads SGHTA; CDR2 reads FQGNSA. The CDR3 runs 14 residues. Sequencing input: blood. The receptor was isolated from a woman aged 40 to 55 with Graves' ophthalmopathy. The chain joins TRBV7-2 to TRBJ1-6, with a tentative D call TRBD1 (5 bases). The CDR3 DNA is TGTGCCAGCAGCACCGGTCAGGGTGATTCACCCCTCCACTTT. It specifies CASSTGQGDSPLHF.